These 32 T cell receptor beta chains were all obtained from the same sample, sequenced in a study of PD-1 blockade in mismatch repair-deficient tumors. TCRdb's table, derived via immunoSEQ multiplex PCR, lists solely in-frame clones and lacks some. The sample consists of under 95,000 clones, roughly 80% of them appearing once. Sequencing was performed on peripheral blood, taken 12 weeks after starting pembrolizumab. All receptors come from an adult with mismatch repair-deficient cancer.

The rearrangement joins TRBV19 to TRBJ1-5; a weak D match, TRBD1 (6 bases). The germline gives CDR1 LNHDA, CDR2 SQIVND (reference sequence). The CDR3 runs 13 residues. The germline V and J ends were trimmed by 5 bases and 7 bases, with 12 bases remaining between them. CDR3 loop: CASSQQGAQPQHF. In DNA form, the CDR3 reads TGTGCCAGTAGTCAACAGGGTGCCCAGCCCCAGCATTTT.

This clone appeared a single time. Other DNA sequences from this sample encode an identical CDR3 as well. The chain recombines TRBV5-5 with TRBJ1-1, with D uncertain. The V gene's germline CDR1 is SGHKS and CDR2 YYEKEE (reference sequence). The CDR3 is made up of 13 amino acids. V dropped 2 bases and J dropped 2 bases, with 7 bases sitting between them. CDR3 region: CASSLRGNTEAFF. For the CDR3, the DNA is TGTGCCAGCAGCTTACGGGGAAACACTGAAGCTTTCTTT.

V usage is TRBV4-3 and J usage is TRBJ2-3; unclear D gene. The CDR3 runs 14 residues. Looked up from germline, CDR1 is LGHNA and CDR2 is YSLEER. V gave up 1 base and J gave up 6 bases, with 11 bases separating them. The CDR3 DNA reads TGCGCCAGCAGCCAAGGCCCCCAAGTTGATACGCAGTATTTT. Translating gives CASSQGPQVDTQYF.

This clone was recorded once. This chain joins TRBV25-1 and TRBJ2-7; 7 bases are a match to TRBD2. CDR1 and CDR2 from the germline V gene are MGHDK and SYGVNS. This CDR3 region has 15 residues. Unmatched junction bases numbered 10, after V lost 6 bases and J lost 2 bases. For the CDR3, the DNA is TGTGCCAGCAGGGGGAGCGGGGCCTTTACCTACGAGCAGTACTTC. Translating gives CASRGSGAFTYEQYF.

DNA of the CDR3: TGTGCCAGCAGTTTATCAGGGGACAGGGGCTACGAGCAGTACTTC. Amino acid sequence: CASSLSGDRGYEQYF. V gene TRBV27 combines with J gene TRBJ2-7; 10 bases are a match to TRBD1. The CDR3 has 15 residues. Looked up from germline, CDR1 is MNHEY and CDR2 is SMNVEV (reference sequence). J was trimmed by 3 bases and V by 0 bases; bases with no gene match: 2.

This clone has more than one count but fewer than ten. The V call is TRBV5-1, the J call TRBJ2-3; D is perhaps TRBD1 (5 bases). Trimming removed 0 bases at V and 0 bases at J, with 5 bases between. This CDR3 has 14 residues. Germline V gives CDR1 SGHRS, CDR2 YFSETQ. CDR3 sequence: CASSLGQSTDTQYF. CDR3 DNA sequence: TGCGCCAGCAGCTTGGGACAGAGCACAGATACGCAGTATTTT. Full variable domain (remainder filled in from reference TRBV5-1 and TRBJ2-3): KAGVTQTPRYLIKTRGQQVTLSCSPISGHRSVSWYQQTPGQGLQFLFEYFSETQRNKGNFPGRFSGRQFSNSRSEMNVSTLELGDSALYLCASSLGQSTDTQYFGPGTRLTVL.

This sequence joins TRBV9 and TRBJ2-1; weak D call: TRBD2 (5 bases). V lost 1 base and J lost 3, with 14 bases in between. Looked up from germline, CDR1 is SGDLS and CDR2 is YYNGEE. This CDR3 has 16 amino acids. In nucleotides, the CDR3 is TGTGCCAGCAGCGTATCCACGGGATTGGTCTACAATGAGCAGTTCTTC. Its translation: CASSVSTGLVYNEQFF. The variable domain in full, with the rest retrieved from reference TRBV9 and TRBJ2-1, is DSGVTQTPKHLITATGQRVTLRCSPRSGDLSVYWYQQSLDQGLQFLIQYYNGEERAKGNILERFSAQQFPDLHSELNLSSLELGDSALYFCASSVSTGLVYNEQFFGPGTRLTVL.

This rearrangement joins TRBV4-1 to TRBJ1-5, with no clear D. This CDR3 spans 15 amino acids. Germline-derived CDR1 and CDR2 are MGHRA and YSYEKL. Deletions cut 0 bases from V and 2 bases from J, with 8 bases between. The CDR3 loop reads CASSQEGWGNQPQHF. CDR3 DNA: TGCGCCAGCAGCCAAGAAGGCTGGGGCAATCAGCCCCAGCATTTT.

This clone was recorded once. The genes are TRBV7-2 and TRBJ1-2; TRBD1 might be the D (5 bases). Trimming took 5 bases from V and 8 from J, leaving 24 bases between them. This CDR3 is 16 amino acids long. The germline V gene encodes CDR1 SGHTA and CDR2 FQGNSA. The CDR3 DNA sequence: TGTGCCAGCAGCCCCACACTAGGGACCGCCAAAGGAGGCTACACCTTC. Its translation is CASSPTLGTAKGGYTF.

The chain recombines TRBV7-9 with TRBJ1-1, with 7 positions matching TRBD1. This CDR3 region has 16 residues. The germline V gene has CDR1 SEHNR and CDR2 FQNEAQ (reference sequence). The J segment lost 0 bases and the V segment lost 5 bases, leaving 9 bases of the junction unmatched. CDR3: CASSPRTGYLNTEAFF. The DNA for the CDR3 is TGTGCCAGCAGCCCCCGGACAGGCTATTTGAACACTGAAGCTTTCTTT.

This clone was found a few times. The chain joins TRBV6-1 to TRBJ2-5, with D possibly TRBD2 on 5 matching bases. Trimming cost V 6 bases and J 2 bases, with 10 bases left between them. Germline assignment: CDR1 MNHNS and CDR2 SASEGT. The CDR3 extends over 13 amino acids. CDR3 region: CASRSSGQETQYF. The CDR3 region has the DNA TGTGCCAGCAGAAGCAGCGGACAAGAGACCCAGTACTTC.

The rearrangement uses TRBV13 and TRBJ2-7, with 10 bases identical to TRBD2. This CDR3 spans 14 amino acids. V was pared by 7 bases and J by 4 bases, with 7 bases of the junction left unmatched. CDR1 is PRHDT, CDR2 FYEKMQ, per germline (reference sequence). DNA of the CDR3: TGTGCCAGCACCACTAGCGGGGCATTTTACGAGCAGTACTTC. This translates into CASTTSGAFYEQYF.

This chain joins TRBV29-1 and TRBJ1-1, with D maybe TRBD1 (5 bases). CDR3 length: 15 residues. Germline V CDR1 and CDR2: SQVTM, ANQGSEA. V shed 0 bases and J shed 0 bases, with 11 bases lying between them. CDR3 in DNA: TGCAGCGTTGAAGACCTGGGACCGCTGAACACTGAAGCTTTCTTT. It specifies CSVEDLGPLNTEAFF.

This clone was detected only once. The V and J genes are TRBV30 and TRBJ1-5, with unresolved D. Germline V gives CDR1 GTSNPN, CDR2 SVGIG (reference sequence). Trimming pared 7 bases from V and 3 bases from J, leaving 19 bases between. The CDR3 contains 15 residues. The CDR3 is CAYSEKGLYNQPQHF. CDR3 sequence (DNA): TGTGCCTACTCCGAGAAGGGATTGTACAATCAGCCCCAGCATTTT.

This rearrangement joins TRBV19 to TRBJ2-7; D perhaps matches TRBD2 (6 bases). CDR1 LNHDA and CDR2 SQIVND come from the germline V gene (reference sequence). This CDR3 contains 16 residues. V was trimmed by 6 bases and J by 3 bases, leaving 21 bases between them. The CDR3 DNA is TGTGCCAGTAGACGCTCTATAACGGGGGACCTCTACGAGCAGTACTTC. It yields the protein CASRRSITGDLYEQYF.

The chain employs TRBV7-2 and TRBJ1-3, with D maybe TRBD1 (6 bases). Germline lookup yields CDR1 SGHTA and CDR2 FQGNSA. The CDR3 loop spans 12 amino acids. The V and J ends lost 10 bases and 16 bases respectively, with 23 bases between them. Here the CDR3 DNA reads TGTGCCACCAAGGGGGATAACAGGGTGTTCTATTTT. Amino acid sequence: CATKGDNRVFYF.

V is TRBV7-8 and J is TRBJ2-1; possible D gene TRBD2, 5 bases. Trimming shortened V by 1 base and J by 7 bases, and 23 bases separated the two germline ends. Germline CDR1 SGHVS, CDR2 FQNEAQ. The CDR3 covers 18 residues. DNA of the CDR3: TGTGCCAGCAGCTTAGGGTTGAGAACAAACAGAGGGAGAAATGAGCAGTTCTTC. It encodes CASSLGLRTNRGRNEQFF. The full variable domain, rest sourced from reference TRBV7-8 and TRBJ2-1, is GAGVSQSPRYKVAKRGQDVALRCDPISGHVSLFWYQQALGQGPEFLTYFQNEAQLDKSGLPSDRFFAERPEGSVSTLKIQRTQQEDSAVYLCASSLGLRTNRGRNEQFFGPGTRLTVL.

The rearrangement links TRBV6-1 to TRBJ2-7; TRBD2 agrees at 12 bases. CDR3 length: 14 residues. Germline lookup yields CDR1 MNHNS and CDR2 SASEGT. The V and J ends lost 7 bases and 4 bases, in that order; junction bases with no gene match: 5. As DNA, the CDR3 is TGTGCCAGCATTCGGACTAGCGGGAAATACGAGCAGTACTTC. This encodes CASIRTSGKYEQYF.

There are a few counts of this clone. CDR3: CASSPRTGNYGYTF. The CDR3 DNA reads TGTGCCAGCAGCCCACGGACAGGAAACTATGGCTACACCTTC. The chain has TRBV5-4 and TRBJ1-2, with 7 bases matching TRBD1. Germline V gene sequence: CDR1 SGHNT, CDR2 YYREEE (reference sequence). This CDR3 is built from 14 residues. V trimming: 4 bases; J trimming: 2 bases; junction bases outside the gene matches: 5. Complete variable domain (other parts from reference TRBV5-4 and TRBJ1-2): ETGVTQSPTHLIKTRGQQVTLRCSSQSGHNTVSWYQQALGQGPQFIFQYYREEENGRGNFPPRFSGLQFPNYSSELNVNALELDDSALYLCASSPRTGNYGYTFGSGTRLTVV.

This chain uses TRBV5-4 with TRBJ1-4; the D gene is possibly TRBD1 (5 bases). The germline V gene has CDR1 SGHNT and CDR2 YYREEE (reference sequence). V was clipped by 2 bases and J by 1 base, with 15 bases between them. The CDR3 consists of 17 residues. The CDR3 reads CASSLRLGQGTNEKLFF. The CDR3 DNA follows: TGTGCCAGCAGCTTACGCTTAGGCCAGGGAACTAATGAAAAACTGTTTTTT.

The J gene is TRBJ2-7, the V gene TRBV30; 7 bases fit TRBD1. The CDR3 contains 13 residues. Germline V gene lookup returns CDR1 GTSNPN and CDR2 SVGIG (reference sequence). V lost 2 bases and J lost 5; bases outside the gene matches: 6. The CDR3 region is CAWSRGPRDEQYF. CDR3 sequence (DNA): TGTGCCTGGAGTAGGGGGCCTCGGGACGAGCAGTACTTC.

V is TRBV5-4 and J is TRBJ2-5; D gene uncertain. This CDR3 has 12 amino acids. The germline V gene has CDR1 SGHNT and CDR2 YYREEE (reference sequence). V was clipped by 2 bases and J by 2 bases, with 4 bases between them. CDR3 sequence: CASSFAQETQYF. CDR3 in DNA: TGTGCCAGCAGCTTCGCTCAAGAGACCCAGTACTTC.

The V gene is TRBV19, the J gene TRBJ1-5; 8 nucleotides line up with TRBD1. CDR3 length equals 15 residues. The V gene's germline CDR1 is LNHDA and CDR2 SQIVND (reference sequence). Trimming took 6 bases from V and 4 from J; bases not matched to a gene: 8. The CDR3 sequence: CASSKQGGGNQPQHF. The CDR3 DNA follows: TGTGCCAGTAGCAAACAGGGGGGAGGAAATCAGCCCCAGCATTTT.

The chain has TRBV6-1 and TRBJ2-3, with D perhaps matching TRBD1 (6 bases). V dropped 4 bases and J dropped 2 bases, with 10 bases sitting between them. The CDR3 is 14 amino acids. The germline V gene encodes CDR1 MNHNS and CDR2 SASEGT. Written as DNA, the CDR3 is TGTGCCAGCAGTGCCCAGGGGTACACAGATACGCAGTATTTT. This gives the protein CASSAQGYTDTQYF.

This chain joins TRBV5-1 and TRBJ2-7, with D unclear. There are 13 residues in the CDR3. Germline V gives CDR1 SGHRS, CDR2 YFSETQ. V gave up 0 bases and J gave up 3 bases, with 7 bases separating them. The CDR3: CASSLAADYEQYF. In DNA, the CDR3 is TGCGCCAGCAGCTTGGCGGCAGACTACGAGCAGTACTTC.

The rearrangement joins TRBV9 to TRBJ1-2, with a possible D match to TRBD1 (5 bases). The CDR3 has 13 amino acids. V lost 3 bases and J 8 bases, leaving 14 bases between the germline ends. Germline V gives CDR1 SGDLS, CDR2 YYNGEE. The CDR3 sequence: CASSANRQSGYTF. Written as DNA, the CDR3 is TGTGCCAGCAGCGCAAACAGACAGAGCGGCTACACCTTC.

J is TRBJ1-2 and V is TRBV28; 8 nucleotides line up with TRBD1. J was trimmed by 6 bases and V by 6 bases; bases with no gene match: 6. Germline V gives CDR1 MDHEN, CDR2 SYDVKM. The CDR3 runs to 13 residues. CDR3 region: CASRGTGRDGYTF. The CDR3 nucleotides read TGTGCCAGCAGGGGGACAGGCAGAGATGGCTACACCTTC.

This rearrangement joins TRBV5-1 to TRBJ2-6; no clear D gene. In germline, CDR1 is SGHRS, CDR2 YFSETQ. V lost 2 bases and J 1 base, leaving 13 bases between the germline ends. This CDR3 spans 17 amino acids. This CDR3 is CASSFLPVMSGANVLTF. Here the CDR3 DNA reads TGCGCCAGCAGCTTCCTTCCAGTCATGTCTGGGGCCAACGTCCTGACTTTC.

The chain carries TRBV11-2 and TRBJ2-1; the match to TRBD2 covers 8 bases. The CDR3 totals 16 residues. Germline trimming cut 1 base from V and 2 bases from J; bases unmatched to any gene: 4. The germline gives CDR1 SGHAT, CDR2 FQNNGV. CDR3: CASSLAGGPPYNEQFF. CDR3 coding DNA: TGTGCCAGCAGCTTAGCGGGAGGGCCCCCCTACAATGAGCAGTTCTTC.

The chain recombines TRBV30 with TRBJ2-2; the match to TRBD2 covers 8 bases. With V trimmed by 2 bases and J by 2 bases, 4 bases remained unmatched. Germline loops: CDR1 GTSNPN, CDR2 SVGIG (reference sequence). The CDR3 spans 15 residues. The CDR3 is CAWSRGGTNTGELFF. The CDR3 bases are TGTGCCTGGAGTCGGGGGGGCACCAACACCGGGGAGCTGTTTTTT.

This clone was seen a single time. This CDR3 reads CASSATEGLAGAEQFF. The CDR3 coding sequence is TGTGCCAGCAGCGCGACAGAGGGGCTAGCGGGAGCTGAGCAGTTCTTC. This chain connects TRBV9 to TRBJ2-1; 10 positions match TRBD2. The junction had 12 bases not matched to a gene; V was cut back by 3 bases and J by 9 bases. CDR1 and CDR2 (germline): SGDLS, YYNGEE. The CDR3 is 16 amino acids.

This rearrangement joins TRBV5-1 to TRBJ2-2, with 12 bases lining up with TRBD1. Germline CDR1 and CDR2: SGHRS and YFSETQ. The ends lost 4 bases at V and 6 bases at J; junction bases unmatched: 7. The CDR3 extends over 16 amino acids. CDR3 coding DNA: TGCGCCAGCAGCCCCGGGGACAGGGGGCACGCCGGGGAGCTGTTTTTT. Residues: CASSPGDRGHAGELFF.